The 14 T cell receptor beta chains below all came from one sample that was sequenced in a study of T cell responses to AZD1222 COVID-19 vaccine. Clones were sequenced by immunoSEQ multiplex PCR, and TCRdb holds only the in-frame ones, with some missing. The repertoire consists of fewer than 150,000 clones, with over 90% occurring once and the leading ten covering 0.9% to 0.95%. Sequencing used peripheral blood, obtained on day 0 of AZD1222 vaccination. These receptor sequences come from an adult in good health.

This chain links TRBV5-1 with TRBJ1-6; 9 bases map to TRBD1. Germline V gene data show CDR1 as SGHRS and CDR2 as YFSETQ. This CDR3 region has 18 residues. Trimming removed 3 bases from V and 5 bases from J; junction bases left unmatched: 12. The DNA for the CDR3 is TGCGCCAGCAGCTGGGTTTCACCCGGGACAGGGAATAATTCACCCCTCCACTTT. This translates into CASSWVSPGTGNNSPLHF.

This chain connects TRBV5-1 to TRBJ1-2; no reliable D call. V lost 0 bases to trimming and J lost 2 bases, with 5 bases between them. Germline loops: CDR1 SGHRS, CDR2 YFSETQ. The length of the CDR3 is 13 residues. In DNA, the CDR3 is TGCGCCAGCAGCTTGGGACAAAACTATGGCTACACCTTC. This gives the protein CASSLGQNYGYTF.

The V call is TRBV13, the J call TRBJ2-1; 8 bases are shared with TRBD2. The CDR3 is 15 residues long. V lost 6 bases to trimming and J lost 3 bases; unmatched junction nucleotides: 7. Germline loops: CDR1 PRHDT, CDR2 FYEKMQ (reference sequence). The CDR3 sequence: CASSSMGLGYNEQFF. Here the CDR3 DNA reads TGTGCCAGCAGTTCCATGGGACTAGGCTACAATGAGCAGTTCTTC.

The chain uses TRBV28 and TRBJ1-5; D unresolved. CDR1 MDHEN and CDR2 SYDVKM come from the germline V gene. V was shortened by 7 bases and J by 1 base, with 8 bases between the two germline ends. The CDR3 loop spans 13 amino acids. The CDR3, as DNA: TGTGCCAGCAAAGACATCAGCAATCAGCCCCAGCATTTT. Residues: CASKDISNQPQHF.

The J gene is TRBJ1-1, the V gene TRBV2; D perhaps matches TRBD1 (5 bases). V was clipped by 0 bases and J by 6 bases, with 20 bases between them. Germline-derived CDR1 and CDR2 are SNHLY and FYNNEI. The CDR3 consists of 17 residues. The CDR3 reads CASSEAGWGMTVAEAFF. CDR3 DNA sequence: TGTGCCAGCAGTGAAGCGGGGTGGGGGATGACAGTAGCTGAAGCTTTCTTT.

This chain connects TRBV4-2 to TRBJ1-2; TRBD1 matches at 7 bases. The CDR3 totals 15 residues. With V trimmed by 4 bases and J by 1 base, 6 bases remained unmatched. The germline V gene encodes CDR1 LGHNA and CDR2 YNFKEQ. The CDR3 spells CASSPGTAGNYGYTF. The DNA of the CDR3 is TGTGCCAGCAGCCCGGGGACAGCGGGTAACTATGGCTACACCTTC.

The genes are TRBV4-1 and TRBJ1-5; no clear D gene. V lost 2 bases and J 2 bases, leaving 10 bases between the germline ends. The CDR3 loop spans 15 amino acids. Germline CDR1 reads MGHRA; CDR2 reads YSYEKL. CDR3 nucleotides: TGCGCCAGCAGCCAATATGGTGGCGGCAATCAGCCCCAGCATTTT. This sequence encodes CASSQYGGGNQPQHF.

This clone is a singleton in its sample. The rearrangement links TRBV6-6 to TRBJ1-1; D is uncertain. The CDR3 is 13 amino acids. Germline loops: CDR1 MNHNY, CDR2 SVGAGI (reference sequence). V lost 5 bases, J lost 1 base, and 8 bases lay in between. CDR3 amino acids: CASSPTENTEAFF. The CDR3 nucleotides are TGTGCCAGCAGTCCCACAGAGAACACTGAAGCTTTCTTT.

This clone occurred a few times. V and J are TRBV6-5 and TRBJ1-4; D remains ambiguous. The germline gives CDR1 MNHEY, CDR2 SVGAGI. V was cut by 2 bases and J by 7 bases, with 14 bases left in between. The CDR3 contains 15 residues. This CDR3 is CASSYDPGEREKLFF. In DNA form, the CDR3 reads TGTGCCAGCAGTTACGATCCCGGCGAACGTGAAAAACTGTTTTTT.

V gene TRBV2 combines with J gene TRBJ2-2; D might be TRBD1 (6 bases). V was cut by 8 bases and J by 1 base, with 11 bases left in between. CDR1 is SNHLY and CDR2 is FYNNEI in the germline V gene. The CDR3 sequence is 14 residues long. CDR3 region: CASCRTVNTGELFF. CDR3 nucleotide sequence: TGTGCCAGCTGCCGGACAGTGAACACCGGGGAGCTGTTTTTT.

J is TRBJ1-3 and V is TRBV19; D may be TRBD1 (5 bases). Germline V gene sequence: CDR1 LNHDA, CDR2 SQIVND (reference sequence). This CDR3 contains 14 residues. V gave up 2 bases and J gave up 3 bases, with 8 bases separating them. The CDR3, as DNA: TGTGCCAGTAGTATATGGGGCGATGGAAACACCATATATTTT. Translated, it gives CASSIWGDGNTIYF.

The rearrangement links TRBV18 to TRBJ2-7, with 16 positions matching TRBD2. Germline CDR1 and CDR2: KGHSH and LQKENI. V was pared by 6 bases and J by 5 bases, with 4 bases of the junction left unmatched. The CDR3 consists of 15 residues. CDR3 DNA sequence: TGTGCCAGCTCGGGGACTAGCGGGGGGGCCAACGAGCAGTACTTC. Amino acid sequence: CASSGTSGGANEQYF.

This clone was observed once. The chain is built from TRBV19 and TRBJ1-1; D possibly corresponds to TRBD1 (5 bases). The CDR3 is 13 residues long. The germline gives CDR1 LNHDA, CDR2 SQIVND (reference sequence). With 8 bases removed from V and 3 bases from J, the gap between germline ends came to 13 bases. The CDR3 DNA reads as TGTGCCAGTGGCCGTGGCAGGGACACTGAAGCTTTCTTT. It codes for CASGRGRDTEAFF.

This clone appeared a single time. The V call is TRBV10-2, the J call TRBJ1-1; 8 positions agree with TRBD1. V lost 4 bases to trimming and J lost 5 bases; unmatched junction nucleotides: 3. Germline CDR1 WSHSY, CDR2 SAAADI. This CDR3 is built from 13 residues. CDR3 amino acids: CASSATGVTEAFF. The CDR3 DNA sequence: TGCGCCAGCAGTGCGACAGGGGTGACTGAAGCTTTCTTT.